This T cell receptor (beta chain) was recorded in a study of shared clonotypes between healthy human individuals. The CDR3 extends over 14 amino acids. Trimming pared 5 bases from V and 11 bases from J, leaving 21 bases between. The germline gives CDR1 MGHRA, CDR2 YSYEKL. The table came from immunoSEQ multiplex PCR; TCRdb's copy has only in-frame clones and leaves some out. The top ten hold approximately 1.2% of the sample, which has more than 2 million clones, just under 95% seen once. In the naive CD8 group, cells lacked CD45RO and were positively selected for CCR7, so terminally differentiated effector memory CD45RA+ cells were left out.

The receptor was derived from a man aged 18 to 29 in good health. The chain links TRBV4-1 to TRBJ1-1, with D possibly being TRBD1 (5 bases). Sequenced input: naive CD8+ T cells sorted from blood. For the CDR3, the DNA is TGCGCCAGCAGCTCGCCCTCGTGGGGGAGGGTGGCTTTCTTT. Its translation: CASSSPSWGRVAFF.